The next 30 T cell receptor beta chains were all read from a single sample in a study of CD8 T cells in ankylosing spondylitis. In TCRdb, the 5' RACE reads were re-called with MiXCR into one record per CDR3 protein. The sample has 180,000 or so distinct CDR3 sequences, roughly 11% seen once. What was sequenced was blood, either unsorted or a sorted T cell fraction (not recorded which). These receptors were obtained from a male donor with ankylosing spondylitis or in good health (not recorded which).

The CDR3 sequence: CASSVSPSARGPPRESYNEQFF. The CDR3 coding sequence is TGTGCCAGCAGCGTATCCCCCTCCGCCCGCGGGCCCCCGAGAGAATCCTACAATGAGCAGTTCTTC. The chain uses TRBV9 and TRBJ2-1; TRBD2 might be the D (5 bases). The germline gives CDR1 SGDLS, CDR2 YYNGEE. The CDR3 extends over 22 amino acids. Trimming shortened V by 1 base and J by 1 base, and 30 bases separated the two germline ends.

This clonotype was counted ten times or more. As DNA, the CDR3 is TGCGCCAGCAGCCCCTATCAGCAGTACAATGAGCAGTTCTTC. Translated, it gives CASSPYQQYNEQFF. This rearrangement joins TRBV5-1 to TRBJ2-1; D not certain. Trimming left V 4 bases short and J 4 bases short, with 12 bases between. CDR3 size: 14 residues. CDR1 and CDR2 (germline): SGHRS, YFSETQ.

This clonotype has a single count. This sequence joins TRBV12-3 or TRBV12-4 and TRBJ2-3; D gene ambiguous. The CDR3 covers 14 residues. V lost 4 bases to trimming and J lost 0 bases, with 8 bases between them. As DNA, the CDR3 is TGTGCCAGCAGTTCGACTCCTAGCACAGATACGCAGTATTTT. Translated, it gives CASSSTPSTDTQYF.

This clonotype has more than one count but fewer than ten. The chain combines TRBV7-2 with TRBJ1-4; 9 bases are shared with TRBD1. The CDR3 loop spans 14 amino acids. Germline V lookup: CDR1 SGHTA, CDR2 FQGNSA. The V and J ends lost 3 bases and 7 bases, in that order; junction bases with no gene match: 3. This chain's CDR3 is CASSLAGQGEKLFF. CDR3 nucleotide sequence: TGTGCCAGCAGCTTGGCGGGACAGGGTGAAAAACTGTTTTTT.

This clonotype showed up many times. This chain links TRBV20-1 with TRBJ1-1; D ambiguous. Germline V gives CDR1 DFQATT, CDR2 SNEGSKA (reference sequence). The CDR3 loop spans 14 amino acids. The V and J ends lost 3 bases and 8 bases respectively, with 19 bases between them. This CDR3 is CSASSASTFLEAFF. CDR3 sequence (DNA): TGCAGTGCTAGTTCCGCCTCAACATTTCTCGAAGCTTTCTTT.

This chain connects TRBV20-1 to TRBJ1-5, with TRBD1 as a possible D gene (6 bases). Trimming cost V 2 bases and J 9 bases, with 11 bases left between them. The CDR3 is 12 amino acids. Germline-derived CDR1 and CDR2 are DFQATT and SNEGSKA (reference sequence). CDR3 coding DNA: TGCAGTGCTAGAACAGGGCAAGCGCCCCAGCATTTT. Encoded protein: CSARTGQAPQHF.

The chain has TRBV6-1 and TRBJ1-2, with D perhaps matching TRBD1 (5 bases). CDR1 is MNHNS, CDR2 SASEGT, per germline. This CDR3 has 13 amino acids. Trimming took 11 bases from V and 3 from J, leaving 16 bases between them. CDR3 loop: CAARERVDYGYTF. CDR3 nucleotides: TGTGCCGCCAGGGAGAGGGTGGACTATGGCTACACCTTC.

This clonotype was observed many times. V gene TRBV5-5 combines with J gene TRBJ2-2, with D perhaps being TRBD1 or TRBD2 (5 bases each). Germline V gene data show CDR1 as SGHKS and CDR2 as YYEKEE (reference sequence). This CDR3 is 18 amino acids long. V gave up 0 bases and J gave up 0 bases, with 15 bases separating them. This CDR3 is CASSLGRFGGANTGELFF. The CDR3 DNA reads as TGTGCCAGCAGCTTGGGGCGGTTTGGGGGAGCGAACACCGGGGAGCTGTTTTTT.

This clonotype was seen more than once but under ten times. The V call is TRBV6-5, the J call TRBJ2-1; D remains ambiguous. CDR1 and CDR2 (germline): MNHEY, SVGAGI. CDR3 length: 13 amino acids. Trimming removed 0 bases from V and 12 bases from J, with 12 bases in between. The CDR3 DNA reads TGTGCCAGCAGTTACTCGACCGGCGACGGGCAGTTCTTC. Its translation: CASSYSTGDGQFF.

This clonotype has only a few counts. V usage is TRBV7-9 and J usage is TRBJ1-1; TRBD1 is a possible D gene (6 bases). Looked up from germline, CDR1 is SEHNR and CDR2 is FQNEAQ (reference sequence). The CDR3 loop spans 14 amino acids. V shed 1 base and J shed 11 bases, with 17 bases lying between them. The CDR3 protein is CASSLGGQSSVAFF. The CDR3 region has the DNA TGTGCCAGCAGCTTAGGAGGACAGTCTTCCGTGGCTTTCTTT.

About this clonotype itself: With a much larger clone just one base away, this may be a read error. The rearrangement links TRBV18 to TRBJ2-7; D unresolved. Trimming took 4 bases from V and 5 from J, leaving 12 bases between them. Germline CDR1 KGHSH, CDR2 LQKENI. The CDR3 is made up of 13 amino acids. The CDR3, as DNA: TGTGCCAGCTCACTGGTGGTGGACCACGAGCAGTACTTC. It translates to CASSLVVDHEQYF.

The sample holds many counts of this clonotype. The chain has TRBV5-1 and TRBJ1-2, with D uncertain. Germline CDR1 SGHRS, CDR2 YFSETQ. The CDR3 covers 16 residues. The V end lost 0 bases, the J end lost 4 bases, and 16 bases lay between the germline ends. The CDR3 DNA reads as TGCGCCAGCAGCTTGGTTCTGTCGGGCCAGGCCTATGGCTACACCTTC. Translating it yields CASSLVLSGQAYGYTF.

The J gene is TRBJ2-2, the V gene TRBV5-1; 12 positions agree with TRBD2. In germline, CDR1 is SGHRS, CDR2 YFSETQ. V shed 5 bases, J shed 5 bases, and the junction held 10 bases outside the gene matches. The CDR3 is 17 residues long. CDR3 in amino acids: CASSFTLAGGPTGELFF. The CDR3 DNA sequence: TGCGCCAGCAGTTTTACTCTAGCGGGAGGGCCGACCGGGGAGCTGTTTTTT. Using reference TRBV5-1 and TRBJ2-2 for the parts outside the CDR3, the full variable domain is KAGVTQTPRYLIKTRGQQVTLSCSPISGHRSVSWYQQTPGQGLQFLFEYFSETQRNKGNFPGRFSGRQFSNSRSEMNVSTLELGDSALYLCASSFTLAGGPTGELFFGEGSRLTVL.

There are a few counts of this clonotype. This chain links TRBV7-2 with TRBJ2-7, with D unresolved. CDR1 SGHTA and CDR2 FQGNSA come from the germline V gene. V lost 2 bases to trimming and J lost 7 bases, with 9 bases between them. The CDR3 contains 12 residues. CDR3 DNA: TGTGCCAGCAGCTTAAATGGCCGTGAGCAGTACTTC. Translating gives CASSLNGREQYF.

This chain uses TRBV12-3 or TRBV12-4 with TRBJ2-7; possible D gene TRBD2, 7 bases. The CDR3 has 16 residues. Trimming stripped 3 bases from V and 6 bases from J, with 21 bases between. In DNA, the CDR3 is TGTGCCAGCAGTTTTGGGGGGGCCGATTCATTATTCGAGCAGTACTTC. Its protein product is CASSFGGADSLFEQYF.

Remarks on this clonotype: A much more abundant neighbour one base away suggests this may be a read error. The chain couples TRBV2 to TRBJ2-7; D call uncertain. V lost 6 bases to trimming and J lost 3 bases, with 9 bases between them. This CDR3 comprises 12 residues. Germline V CDR1 and CDR2: SNHLY, FYNNEI. The CDR3, as DNA: TGTGCCAGCAGAGAACGCGGCTACGAGCAGTACTTC. This encodes CASRERGYEQYF.

This clonotype turned up a few times. CDR3 DNA: TGCGCCAGCAGCCTACAGTTAGGTATGGGCAGGTCCGATGAGCAGTTCTTC. Translating gives CASSLQLGMGRSDEQFF. This sequence joins TRBV5-1 and TRBJ2-1; D not resolved. Germline CDR1 reads SGHRS; CDR2 reads YFSETQ. This CDR3 has 17 residues. V lost 4 bases and J lost 8, with 25 bases in between.

The chain combines TRBV7-6 with TRBJ2-2, with D perhaps matching TRBD1 (6 bases). CDR1 is SGHVS, CDR2 FNYEAQ, per germline. The CDR3 has 13 residues. The V gene lost 5 bases and the J gene lost 5 bases, with 9 bases spanning the gap. The CDR3 loop reads CASSRQETGELFF. CDR3 DNA: TGTGCCAGCAGCCGACAGGAGACCGGGGAGCTGTTTTTT.

This clonotype was observed a few times. The chain has TRBV5-1 and TRBJ1-4, with no clear D. This CDR3 has 14 residues. Per the germline V gene, CDR1 is SGHRS and CDR2 is YFSETQ. V was cut by 0 bases and J by 8 bases, with 11 bases left in between. The CDR3 sequence is CASSLAQSREKLFF. CDR3 nucleotide sequence: TGCGCCAGCAGCTTGGCTCAGAGTCGCGAAAAACTGTTTTTT.

This clonotype occurred many times. The chain is built from TRBV4-1 and TRBJ2-7; no firm D call. V lost 1 base and J lost 1, with 11 bases in between. Germline CDR1 is MGHRA and CDR2 is YSYEKL. The CDR3 spans 15 residues. CDR3 amino acids: CASSQGAVESYEQYF. In DNA, the CDR3 is TGCGCCAGCAGCCAAGGGGCAGTAGAGTCCTACGAGCAGTACTTC.

Many counts were recorded for this clonotype. V usage is TRBV3-1 and J usage is TRBJ2-1; 9 bases map to TRBD2. Germline V gene sequence: CDR1 LGHDT, CDR2 YNNKEL (reference sequence). The ends lost 4 bases at V and 1 base at J; junction bases unmatched: 2. CDR3 size: 15 residues. The DNA of the CDR3 is TGTGCCAGCAGCCGGACTAGCGAGTCCTACAATGAGCAGTTCTTC. Residues: CASSRTSESYNEQFF.

A note on this clonotype: A read error is possible here, since a much larger clone lies one base away. The chain employs TRBV12-3 or TRBV12-4 and TRBJ1-2; weak D call: TRBD1 (5 bases). The CDR3 is 15 residues long. Trimming took off 5 bases at V and 4 bases at J, with 17 bases between the two ends. The CDR3 region has the DNA TGTGCCAGCAGTCCCCTAGGGACCGTCATCTATGGCTACACCTTC. This gives the protein CASSPLGTVIYGYTF.

This clonotype has at least ten counts. V usage is TRBV3-1 and J usage is TRBJ2-7; D is perhaps TRBD2 (5 bases). This CDR3 comprises 14 residues. Per the germline V gene, CDR1 is LGHDT and CDR2 is YNNKEL (reference sequence). V lost 1 base, J lost 1 base, and 8 bases lay in between. CDR3 sequence reads: CASSQGTLSYEQYF. CDR3 coding DNA: TGTGCCAGCAGCCAAGGGACTTTATCCTACGAGCAGTACTTC.

As to this clonotype: A much bigger clone sits one base away, suggesting this may be a read error. Because it lacks the conserved phenylalanine or tryptophan at the end, this CDR3 is likely a read error. This rearrangement joins TRBV2 to TRBJ2-1, with 10 bases that match TRBD1. The CDR3 consists of 18 residues. J was trimmed by 5 bases and V by 4 bases; bases with no gene match: 14. Per the germline V gene, CDR1 is SNHLY and CDR2 is FYNNEI. The CDR3 DNA sequence: TGTGCCAGCAGTGTCGGGACAGGGGTTCGAGGGCCTAACAATGAGCAGTTCCTC. Amino acids: CASSVGTGVRGPNNEQFL.

The chain combines TRBV2 with TRBJ2-3; TRBD1 matches at 12 bases. Germline V gives CDR1 SNHLY, CDR2 FYNNEI. This CDR3 is 19 amino acids long. The CDR3 nucleotides are TGTACCATCATTAGTAAGGGACAGGGGGCAACCTCTAGCACAGATACGCAGTATTTT. Translated: CTIISKGQGATSSTDTQYF.

This clonotype was detected ten times or more. V is TRBV3-1 and J is TRBJ2-3; 11 nucleotides line up with TRBD2. This CDR3 is 16 amino acids long. CDR1 and CDR2 from the germline V gene are LGHDT and YNNKEL (reference sequence). With 4 bases clipped from V and 4 bases from J, the junction kept 7 bases outside the gene matches. CDR3 nucleotide sequence: TGTGCCAGCAGCCTCGGGACTAGCGGCCTTTCAGATACGCAGTATTTT. It specifies CASSLGTSGLSDTQYF.

V is TRBV2 and J is TRBJ2-1; 11 bases match TRBD2. J was trimmed by 6 bases and V by 1 base; bases with no gene match: 2. Germline V lookup: CDR1 SNHLY, CDR2 FYNNEI. The CDR3 covers 15 residues. DNA of the CDR3: TGTGCCAGCAGTGAAGGGCTAGCGGGAGGCAATGAGCAGTTCTTC. This translates into CASSEGLAGGNEQFF.

A few counts support this clonotype. The J gene is TRBJ2-1, the V gene TRBV20-1; D perhaps matches TRBD2 (6 bases). The CDR3 has 19 amino acids. Germline CDR1 DFQATT, CDR2 SNEGSKA (reference sequence). V was pared by 0 bases and J by 1 base, with 22 bases between. The CDR3 here is CSARDTGEVFKGSYNEQFF. The CDR3 region has the DNA TGCAGTGCTAGAGATACGGGAGAGGTATTCAAGGGGTCCTACAATGAGCAGTTCTTC.

This clonotype was observed at least ten times. This sequence joins TRBV5-1 and TRBJ1-4; 7 bases match TRBD1. Trimming removed 3 bases from V and 3 bases from J; junction bases left unmatched: 8. The CDR3 contains 16 residues. In germline, CDR1 is SGHRS, CDR2 YFSETQ. The CDR3 region has the DNA TGCGCCAGCAGCTCCGCTACAGGGGCAGCTAATGAAAAACTGTTTTTT. Its translation is CASSSATGAANEKLFF.

This clonotype has a count of ten or more. The gene calls are TRBV5-1 and TRBJ2-2; possibly TRBD1 for D (6 bases). V shed 2 bases and J shed 3 bases, with 11 bases lying between them. Germline V gene data show CDR1 as SGHRS and CDR2 as YFSETQ. The CDR3 extends over 15 amino acids. CDR3 bases: TGCGCCAGCAGCTTTACGGGACAATACACCGGGGAGCTGTTTTTT. Amino acids: CASSFTGQYTGELFF.